These 7 T cell receptor beta chains share one sample of origin, sequenced in a study of Ad26.COV2.S vaccination and SARS-CoV-2 variants. Sequencing was performed with immunoSEQ multiplex PCR; in TCRdb, only in-frame clones are kept and a portion is missing. Among 350,000 to 450,000 clones listed, about 90% were seen once. Sequencing was performed on peripheral blood, taken after recovery from COVID-19. All receptors derive from a human donor who had recovered from COVID-19.

This sequence joins TRBV3-1 (or the pseudogene TRBV3-2) and TRBJ2-2, with TRBD2 identical over 8 bases. This CDR3 has 16 residues. Losses at the gene ends were 6 bases for V and 2 bases for J; bases not matched to a gene: 8. Germline values: CDR1 LGHDT, CDR2 YNNKEL (reference sequence). The CDR3 sequence: CASRHERGPNTGELFF. The CDR3 nucleotides read TGTGCCAGCAGACATGAGCGGGGGCCAAACACCGGGGAGCTGTTTTTT.

The chain couples TRBV18 to TRBJ1-1; D uncertain. This CDR3 spans 16 amino acids. Trimming removed 3 bases at V and 0 bases at J, with 14 bases between. In germline, CDR1 is KGHSH, CDR2 LQKENI. CDR3 sequence: CASSPDQREVNTEAFF. Written as DNA, the CDR3 is TGTGCCAGCTCACCGGACCAGAGAGAAGTGAACACTGAAGCTTTCTTT.

The CDR3 DNA is TGTGCCAGCCACGACAGGGCCCCTGAAGCTTTCTTT. Its protein is CASHDRAPEAFF. J is TRBJ1-1 and V is TRBV2, with 7 bases matching TRBD1. Germline V gene sequence: CDR1 SNHLY, CDR2 FYNNEI. J gave up 6 bases and V 8 bases, and 6 bases lay outside the gene matches. The CDR3 sequence is 12 residues long.

The rearrangement uses TRBV10-1 and TRBJ2-1, with TRBD1 identical over 8 bases. V was pared by 4 bases and J by 8 bases, with 4 bases of the junction left unmatched. Germline values: CDR1 WNHNN, CDR2 SYGVQD (reference sequence). The CDR3 contains 13 residues. CDR3 sequence reads: CASSGQGRDEQFF. CDR3 DNA: TGCGCCAGCAGTGGACAGGGGCGAGATGAGCAGTTCTTC.

The CDR3 DNA follows: TGTGCCAGCAGACGACTAGCGGGGGGGCGGGGTGAGCAGTTCTTC. This encodes CASRRLAGGRGEQFF. The chain joins TRBV6-4 to TRBJ2-1; 14 nucleotides match TRBD2. The ends lost 6 bases at V and 9 bases at J; junction bases unmatched: 7. Germline loops: CDR1 MRHNA, CDR2 SNTAGT. The CDR3 is 15 amino acids.

This chain uses TRBV12-5 with TRBJ1-2, with 7 positions matching TRBD1. Unmatched junction bases numbered 9, after V lost 1 base and J lost 4 bases. The germline gives CDR1 LGHNT, CDR2 FRNRAP. This CDR3 spans 16 amino acids. The CDR3 DNA is TGTGCTAGTGGTTTGGCCCCCCGGCAGGGGGGCTATGGCTACACCTTC. Translating gives CASGLAPRQGGYGYTF. The variable domain in full, completed from reference TRBV12-5 and TRBJ1-2, reads DARVTQTPRHKVTEMGQEVTMRCQPILGHNTVFWYRQTMMQGLELLAYFRNRAPLDDSGMPKDRFSAEMPDATLATLKIQPSEPRDSAVYFCASGLAPRQGGYGYTFGSGTRLTVV.

This CDR3 is CASSPTGVEQYF. The CDR3 DNA reads TGTGCCAGCAGTCCTACAGGGGTTGAGCAGTACTTC. The rearrangement joins TRBV6-5 to TRBJ2-7, with 7 bases fitting TRBD1. This CDR3 has 12 amino acids. The germline V gene has CDR1 MNHEY and CDR2 SVGAGI. With V trimmed by 5 bases and J by 7 bases, 5 bases remained unmatched.